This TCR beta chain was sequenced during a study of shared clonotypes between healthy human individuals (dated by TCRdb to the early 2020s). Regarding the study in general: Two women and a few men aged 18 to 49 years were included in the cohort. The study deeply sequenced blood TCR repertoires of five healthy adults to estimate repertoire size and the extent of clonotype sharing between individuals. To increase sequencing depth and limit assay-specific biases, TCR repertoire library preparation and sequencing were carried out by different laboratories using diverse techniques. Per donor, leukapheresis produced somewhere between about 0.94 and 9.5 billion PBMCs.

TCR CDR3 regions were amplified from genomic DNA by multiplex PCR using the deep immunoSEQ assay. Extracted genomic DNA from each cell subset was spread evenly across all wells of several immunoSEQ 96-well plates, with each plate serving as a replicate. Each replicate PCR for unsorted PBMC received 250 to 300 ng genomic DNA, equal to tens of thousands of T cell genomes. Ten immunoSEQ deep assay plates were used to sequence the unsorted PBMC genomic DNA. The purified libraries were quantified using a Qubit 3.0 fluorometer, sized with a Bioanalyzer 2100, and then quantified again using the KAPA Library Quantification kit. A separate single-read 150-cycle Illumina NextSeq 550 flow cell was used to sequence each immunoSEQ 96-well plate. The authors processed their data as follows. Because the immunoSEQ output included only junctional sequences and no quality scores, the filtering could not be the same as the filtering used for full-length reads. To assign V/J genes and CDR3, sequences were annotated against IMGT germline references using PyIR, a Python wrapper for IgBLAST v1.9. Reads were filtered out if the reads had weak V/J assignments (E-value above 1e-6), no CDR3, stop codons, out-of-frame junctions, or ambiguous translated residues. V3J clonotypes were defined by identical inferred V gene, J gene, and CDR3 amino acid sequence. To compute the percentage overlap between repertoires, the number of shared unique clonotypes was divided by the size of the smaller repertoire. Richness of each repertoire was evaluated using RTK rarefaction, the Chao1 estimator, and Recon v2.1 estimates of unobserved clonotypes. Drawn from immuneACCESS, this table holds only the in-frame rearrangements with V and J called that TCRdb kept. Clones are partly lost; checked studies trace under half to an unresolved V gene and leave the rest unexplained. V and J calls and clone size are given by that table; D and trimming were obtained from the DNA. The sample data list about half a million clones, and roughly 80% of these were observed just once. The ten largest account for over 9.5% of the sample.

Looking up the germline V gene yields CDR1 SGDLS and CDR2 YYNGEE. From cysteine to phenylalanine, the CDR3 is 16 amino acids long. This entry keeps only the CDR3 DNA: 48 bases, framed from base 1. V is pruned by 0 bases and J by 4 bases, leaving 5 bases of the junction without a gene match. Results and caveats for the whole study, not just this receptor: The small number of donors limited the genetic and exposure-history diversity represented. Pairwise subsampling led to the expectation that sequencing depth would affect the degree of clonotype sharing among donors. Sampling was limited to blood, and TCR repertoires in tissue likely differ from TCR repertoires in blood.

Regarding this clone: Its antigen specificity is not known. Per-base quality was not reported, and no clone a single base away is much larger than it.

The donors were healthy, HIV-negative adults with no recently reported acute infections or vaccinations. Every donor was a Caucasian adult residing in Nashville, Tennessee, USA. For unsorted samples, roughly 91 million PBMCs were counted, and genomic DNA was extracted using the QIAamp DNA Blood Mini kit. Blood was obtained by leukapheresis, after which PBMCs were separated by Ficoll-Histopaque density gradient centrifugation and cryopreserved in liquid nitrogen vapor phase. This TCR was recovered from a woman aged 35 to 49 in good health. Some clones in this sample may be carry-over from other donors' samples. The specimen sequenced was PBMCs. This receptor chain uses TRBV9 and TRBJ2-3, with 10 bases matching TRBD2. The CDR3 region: CASSVAPLAGADTQYF. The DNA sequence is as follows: TGTGCCAGCAGCGTAGCCCCTCTAGCGGGAGCAGATACGCAGTATTTT.